This T cell receptor beta chain was obtained from a study of molecular identifiers for immune sequencing clone quantification. This CDR3 comprises 15 residues. V trimming: 7 bases; J trimming: 2 bases; junction bases outside the gene matches: 5. The germline CDR1 and CDR2 sequences are MDHEN and SYDVKM. Previously described methods and listed TCR primers produced bulk TCR libraries. In TCRdb, the PCR reads were re-called with MiXCR into one record per CDR3 protein. In the table there are around 300,000 distinct CDR3 sequences, over 20% of which are singletons. The chain employs TRBV28 and TRBJ2-3; TRBD2 matches 11 bases. The clonotype was recovered from a human donor in good health. Some libraries in this study had Jurkat cell RNA spiked in. Sequences were obtained from naive CD8+ T cells from blood, with Jurkat cell RNA spiked in. As for subset: FACS-sorted CD8+CD4-CCR7+CD45RA+ naive T cells. CDR3 bases: TGTGCCAGCACTCGACTAGCGGGACACACAGATACGCAGTATTTT. This encodes CASTRLAGHTDTQYF.